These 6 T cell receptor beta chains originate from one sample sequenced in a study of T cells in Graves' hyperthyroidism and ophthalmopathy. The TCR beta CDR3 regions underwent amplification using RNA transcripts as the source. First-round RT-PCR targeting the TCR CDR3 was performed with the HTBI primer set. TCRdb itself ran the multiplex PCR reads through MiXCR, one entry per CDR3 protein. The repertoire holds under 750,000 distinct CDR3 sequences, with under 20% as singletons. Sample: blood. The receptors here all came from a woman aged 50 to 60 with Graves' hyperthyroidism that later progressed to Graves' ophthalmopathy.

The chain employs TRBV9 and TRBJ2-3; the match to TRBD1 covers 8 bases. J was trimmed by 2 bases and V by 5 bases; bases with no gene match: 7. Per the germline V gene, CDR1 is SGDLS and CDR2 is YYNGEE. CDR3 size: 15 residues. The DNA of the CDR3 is TGTGCCAGCAGTGGGACAGGCCTTAACACAGATACGCAGTATTTT. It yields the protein CASSGTGLNTDTQYF.

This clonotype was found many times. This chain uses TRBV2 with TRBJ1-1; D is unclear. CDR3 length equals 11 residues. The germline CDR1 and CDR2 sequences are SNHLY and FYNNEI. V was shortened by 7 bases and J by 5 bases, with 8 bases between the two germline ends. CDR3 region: CASNQMTEAFF. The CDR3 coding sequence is TGTGCCAGCAATCAGATGACTGAAGCTTTCTTT.

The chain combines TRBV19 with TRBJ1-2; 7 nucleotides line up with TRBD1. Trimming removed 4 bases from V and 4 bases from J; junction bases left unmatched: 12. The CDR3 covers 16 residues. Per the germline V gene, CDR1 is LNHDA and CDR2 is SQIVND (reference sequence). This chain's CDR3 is CASSTEGTVTFYGYTF. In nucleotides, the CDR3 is TGTGCCAGTAGTACCGAGGGGACAGTGACTTTCTATGGCTACACCTTC.

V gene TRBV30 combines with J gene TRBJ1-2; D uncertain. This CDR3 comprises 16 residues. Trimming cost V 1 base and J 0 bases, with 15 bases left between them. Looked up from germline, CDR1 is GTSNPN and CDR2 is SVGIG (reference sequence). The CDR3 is CAWSAQREPTNYGYTF. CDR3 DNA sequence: TGTGCCTGGAGTGCCCAGAGGGAGCCGACTAACTATGGCTACACCTTC.

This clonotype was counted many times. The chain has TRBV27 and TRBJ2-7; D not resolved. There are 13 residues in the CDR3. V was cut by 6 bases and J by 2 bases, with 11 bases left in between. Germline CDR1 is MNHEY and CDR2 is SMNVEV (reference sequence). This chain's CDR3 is CASRLGYTYEQYF. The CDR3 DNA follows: TGTGCCAGCAGATTAGGTTACACCTACGAGCAGTACTTC.

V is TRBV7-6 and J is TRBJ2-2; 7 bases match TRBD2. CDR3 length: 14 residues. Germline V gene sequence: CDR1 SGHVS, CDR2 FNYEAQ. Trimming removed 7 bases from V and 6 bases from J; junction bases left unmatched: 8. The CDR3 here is CASKTGTKSGELFF. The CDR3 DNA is TGTGCCAGCAAAACGGGGACTAAGTCCGGGGAGCTGTTTTTT.